This record looks at one T cell receptor (beta chain) sequence and its context. Antigen specificity is unknown. This specimen comes from a study of T cell repertoires in cytomegalovirus infection. Study at large: Indications of both CMV infection and matching HLA type were provided by public TCR beta signatures.

Broader study findings: Ex vivo responses were dominated by HLA-C-restricted CMV-specific TCR beta clonotypes. Summed frequency of public TCR beta families distinguished CMV carriers with the relevant HLA.

V lost 0 bases and J lost 7, with 13 bases in between. The germline gives CDR1 MNHEY, CDR2 SVGAGI. CDR3 size: 15 residues. One entry per CDR3 protein results from TCRdb running MiXCR on the reads. The data show some 280,000 distinct CDR3 sequences, roughly 13% seen once. The chain links TRBV6-5 to TRBJ2-1; possibly TRBD1 or TRBD2 for D (5 bases each). Sequencing was carried out using PBMCs. This receptor was taken from a human donor in good health (CMV status not recorded). Some clones in this sample may be carry-over from other donors' samples. CDR3 DNA sequence: TGTGCCAGCAGTTACTCGACAGCGGCCTGGAATGAGCAGTTCTTC. Translating gives CASSYSTAAWNEQFF.